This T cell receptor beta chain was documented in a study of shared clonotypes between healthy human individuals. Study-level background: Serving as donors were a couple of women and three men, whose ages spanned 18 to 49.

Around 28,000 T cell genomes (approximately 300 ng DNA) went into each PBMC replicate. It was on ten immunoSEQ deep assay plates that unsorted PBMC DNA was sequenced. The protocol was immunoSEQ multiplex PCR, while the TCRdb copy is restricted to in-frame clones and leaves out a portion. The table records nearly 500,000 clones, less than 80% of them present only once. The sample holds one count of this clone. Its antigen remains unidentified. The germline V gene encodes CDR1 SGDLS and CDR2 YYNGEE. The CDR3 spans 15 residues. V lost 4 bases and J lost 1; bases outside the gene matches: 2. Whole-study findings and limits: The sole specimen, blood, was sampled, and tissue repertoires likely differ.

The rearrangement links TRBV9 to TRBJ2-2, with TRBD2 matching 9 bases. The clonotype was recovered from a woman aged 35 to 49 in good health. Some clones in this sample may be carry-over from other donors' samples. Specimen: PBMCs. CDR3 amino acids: CASSPTSGNTGELFF. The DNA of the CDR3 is TGTGCCAGCAGCCCGACTAGCGGGAACACCGGGGAGCTGTTTTTT.